This T cell receptor beta chain was identified in a study of blood T cell repertoires in COVID-19. TCRdb's table, derived via immunoSEQ multiplex PCR, lists solely in-frame clones and lacks some. The sample yields 65,000 to 95,000 clones, over 80% seen once. The sequencing sample was made of peripheral blood. The sequence was obtained from a man at least 80 years old with active or convalescent COVID-19.

The CDR3: CASSRSKLSNQPQHF. The CDR3 DNA reads TGTGCCAGCAGTAGATCCAAACTCAGCAATCAGCCCCAGCATTTT. This chain links TRBV5-6 with TRBJ1-5; no clear D. Trimming took 5 bases from V and 1 from J, leaving 13 bases between them. This CDR3 is 15 amino acids long. Germline V gives CDR1 SGHDT, CDR2 YYEEEE.